These 3 T cell receptor beta chains were all obtained from the same sample, sequenced in a study of cytomegalovirus exposure and HLA in healthy donors. Both 60 Vbeta primers and 13 Jbeta primers went into the PCR. This table comes from immunoSEQ multiplex PCR, and its TCRdb copy is limited to in-frame clones, with some not included. Recorded here are around 200,000 clones; the top ten clones represent 0.9% to 1.4%. The material sequenced was PBMCs. The receptor source for this set is a girl aged 2-10 years in good health and CMV-seropositive.

The rearrangement joins TRBV29-1 to TRBJ1-1; D is unresolved. The germline V gene has CDR1 SQVTM and CDR2 ANQGSEA. The CDR3 covers 11 residues. Between the trimmed V and J ends, which lost 7 bases and 5 bases, there was a span of 11 bases. DNA for the CDR3: TGCAGCGCCCGCCCCGGGACTGAAGCTTTCTTT. Its protein is CSARPGTEAFF.

The V call is TRBV2, the J call TRBJ1-3; 10 bases fit TRBD1. V gave up 8 bases and J gave up 0 bases; unmatched junction bases: 10. This CDR3 comprises 17 residues. Germline CDR1 reads SNHLY; CDR2 reads FYNNEI. The CDR3 here is CASGQGVARFSGNTIYF. The CDR3 DNA is TGTGCCAGCGGACAGGGGGTAGCGAGGTTCTCTGGAAACACCATATATTTT.

V gene TRBV4-1 combines with J gene TRBJ2-5; TRBD2 aligns across 9 bases. The CDR3 has 15 residues. The V gene end was trimmed by 1 base and the J gene end by 4 bases; junction bases not matched to a gene: 4. Germline lookup yields CDR1 MGHRA and CDR2 YSYEKL. The CDR3 DNA reads as TGCGCCAGCAGCCAAGTAGCGGGAGTGATAGAGACCCAGTACTTC. It codes for CASSQVAGVIETQYF.